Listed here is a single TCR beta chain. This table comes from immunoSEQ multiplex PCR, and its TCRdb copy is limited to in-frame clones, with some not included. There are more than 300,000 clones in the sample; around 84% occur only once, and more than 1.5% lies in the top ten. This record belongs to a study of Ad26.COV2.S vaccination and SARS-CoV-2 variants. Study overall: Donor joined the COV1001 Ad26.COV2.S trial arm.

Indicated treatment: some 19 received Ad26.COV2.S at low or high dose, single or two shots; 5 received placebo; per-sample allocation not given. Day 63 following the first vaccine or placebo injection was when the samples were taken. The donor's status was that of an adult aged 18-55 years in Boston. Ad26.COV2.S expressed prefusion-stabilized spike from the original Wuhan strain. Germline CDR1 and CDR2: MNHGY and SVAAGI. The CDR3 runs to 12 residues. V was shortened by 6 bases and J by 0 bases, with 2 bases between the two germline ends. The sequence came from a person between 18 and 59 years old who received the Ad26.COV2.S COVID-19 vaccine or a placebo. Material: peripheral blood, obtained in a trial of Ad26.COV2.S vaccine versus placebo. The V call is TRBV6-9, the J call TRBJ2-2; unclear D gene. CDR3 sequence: CASRPNTGELFF. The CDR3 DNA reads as TGTGCCAGCAGACCGAACACCGGGGAGCTGTTTTTT.